This record looks at one T cell receptor beta chain sequence and its context. Antigen unknown. This record belongs to a study of T cell clonotyping in hematopoietic cell transplantation. For the study at large: Cytoreduction preceded collection of pretransplant recipient samples.

Study-wide results and caveats: At the given depth, recipient repertoires were over 95% de novo clonotypes. Recipient TCR diversity dropped after transplant; expanded clonotypes rose from day 30 to 180.

Sample time point: recipient sample about 28 days before transplant, after cytoreduction. Blood collection times were about day -28 and days 30, 100, 180 posttransplant. CDR3 size: 11 residues. The V gene lost 7 bases and the J gene lost 6 bases, with 10 bases spanning the gap. Germline lookup yields CDR1 SNHLY and CDR2 FYNNEI. Clones were read by immunoSEQ multiplex PCR, and TCRdb kept only the in-frame ones, dropping some. The sample has about 6,800 clones; just over 85% are singletons. The TCR sequence derives from a man aged 30 to 45 with acute myeloid leukemia. Some clones in this sample may be carry-over from other donors' samples. The chain carries TRBV2 and TRBJ2-7; weak D call: TRBD1 (5 bases). The sequencing here drew on peripheral blood mononuclear cells, taken before stem cell transplant. CDR3 nucleotide sequence: TGTGCCAGCATCAGACAGACCGAGCAGTACTTC. As protein: CASIRQTEQYF.